One T cell receptor (beta chain) is described in this entry. Original processing notes: Scientists estimated how many nucleated cells there were by amplifying reference gene primers. Here immunoSEQ multiplex PCR was the method, and the copy in TCRdb shows in-frame clones only, minus some. The V and J calls and clone size are taken from that table; D and trimming were inferred from the DNA. The table has about 50,000 clones, more than 80% seen once. This specimen belongs to a study of blood T cell repertoires in COVID-19. Across the study: T cells, B-cell-depleted T cells, or PBMCs provided the cDNA or gDNA that served as material.

V dropped 6 bases and J dropped 3; count of bases not matched to a gene: 7. This CDR3 is built from 15 residues. The germline CDR1 and CDR2 sequences are SNHLY and FYNNEI. The rearrangement uses TRBV2 and TRBJ2-7; TRBD1 agrees at 11 bases. The receptor was isolated from a man between 60 and 70 years old with acute or convalescent COVID-19. The sequenced sample was peripheral blood. The CDR3 nucleotides read TGTGCCAGCAGACGAGGGGGACAGGGGGACTACGAGCAGTACTTC. The encoded protein is CASRRGGQGDYEQYF.